Presented here are 27 T cell receptor beta chains from one specimen sequenced in a study of T cells in Graves' hyperthyroidism and ophthalmopathy. Amplification targeted TCR beta CDR3 regions from RNA transcripts. The study used the HTBI primer set for a first-round RT-PCR of the TCR CDR3. TCRdb re-derived calls from the multiplex PCR reads in MiXCR, one entry per CDR3 protein. The sample has approximately 300,000 distinct CDR3 sequences; roughly 19% are singletons. Material: blood. The receptors derive from a man aged 45 to 65 with Graves' ophthalmopathy.

The gene calls are TRBV3-1 and TRBJ2-7, with no clear D. The CDR3 runs to 14 residues. Trimming took 4 bases from V and 3 from J, leaving 13 bases between them. Germline lookup yields CDR1 LGHDT and CDR2 YNNKEL (reference sequence). CDR3 sequence (DNA): TGTGCCAGCAGCCCGGATTTCGGAGACTACGAGCAGTACTTC. Amino acids: CASSPDFGDYEQYF.

This clonotype was recorded at least ten times. Relative to the germline gene, one junction end is altered; a read error may explain this. The rearrangement joins TRBV20-1 to TRBJ2-5, with 7 bases fitting TRBD2. Per germline, CDR1 DFQATT and CDR2 SNEGSKA (reference sequence). The CDR3 length is 16 residues. The CDR3 spells CSATAPWGGPQKTQYF. The CDR3, as DNA: TGCAGTGCTACCGCTCCTTGGGGGGGTCCCCAAAAGACCCAGTACTTC.

The rearrangement links TRBV6-6 to TRBJ2-3; 10 bases align to TRBD2. Germline loops: CDR1 MNHNY, CDR2 SVGAGI (reference sequence). The ends lost 2 bases at V and 3 bases at J; junction bases unmatched: 5. The CDR3 has 16 amino acids. The CDR3 nucleotides are TGTGCCAGCAGTTACGGGGCTAGCGGGAGTACAGATACGCAGTATTTT. This codes for CASSYGASGSTDTQYF.

This clonotype occurred many times. The rearrangement uses TRBV2 and TRBJ2-7, with D possibly matching TRBD1 (6 bases). V was clipped by 7 bases and J by 7 bases, with 20 bases between them. Germline CDR1 is SNHLY and CDR2 is FYNNEI. The CDR3 consists of 14 residues. CDR3 nucleotide sequence: TGTGCCAGCAAGCAGGGGACCTCTACTTGGGAGCAGTACTTC. Protein: CASKQGTSTWEQYF.

This clonotype has just a few counts. The genes are TRBV19 and TRBJ1-1; D is unresolved. The CDR3 contains 14 residues. Trimming took 2 bases from V and 3 from J, leaving 10 bases between them. Germline V lookup: CDR1 LNHDA, CDR2 SQIVND (reference sequence). CDR3 loop: CASSITARDTEAFF. The CDR3, as DNA: TGTGCCAGTAGTATAACTGCTCGGGACACTGAAGCTTTCTTT.

This clonotype was seen many times. The junction differs from germline at one of its ends, possibly a read error. V and J are TRBV7-8 and TRBJ2-7; 10 bases fit TRBD2. Germline V gene lookup returns CDR1 SGHVS and CDR2 FQNEAQ. The CDR3 spans 14 residues. In nucleotides, the CDR3 is TGTGCCAGCAGCTTTAGCGGGAGGTCCTCCGAGCAGTACTTC. This codes for CASSFSGRSSEQYF.

This clonotype occurred many times. CDR3 coding DNA: TGCAGCGTTACAGGGACTGAGGGATATGAGCAGTTCTTC. This gives the protein CSVTGTEGYEQFF. This rearrangement joins TRBV29-1 to TRBJ2-1; either TRBD1 or TRBD2 may fit D (6 bases each). The CDR3 loop spans 13 amino acids. Trimming removed 5 bases at V and 8 bases at J, with 16 bases between. Germline CDR1 and CDR2: SQVTM and ANQGSEA.

The gene calls are TRBV12-3 or TRBV12-4 and TRBJ1-3; D is perhaps TRBD1 (6 bases). The V end lost 3 bases, the J end lost 2 bases, and 17 bases lay between the germline ends. This CDR3 has 17 residues. CDR3 loop: CASSFFVGGAPGNTIYF. The CDR3, as DNA: TGTGCCAGCAGTTTTTTTGTGGGGGGCGCCCCTGGAAACACCATATATTTT.

V is TRBV5-1 and J is TRBJ2-7; D tentatively reads TRBD1 or TRBD2 (6 bases each). The germline CDR1 and CDR2 sequences are SGHRS and YFSETQ. This CDR3 has 13 residues. Trimming removed 5 bases at V and 5 bases at J, with 14 bases between. The CDR3 DNA follows: TGCGCCAGCAGAAAGTTCGGGGGCCACGAGCAGTACTTC. This encodes CASRKFGGHEQYF.

This clonotype was counted ten times or more. J is TRBJ2-1 and V is TRBV7-9; no clear D gene. Trimming took off 5 bases at V and 4 bases at J, with 9 bases between the two ends. CDR1 is SEHNR and CDR2 is FQNEAQ in the germline V gene (reference sequence). This CDR3 contains 13 residues. The CDR3 loop reads CASSPGMYNEQFF. CDR3 nucleotide sequence: TGTGCCAGCAGCCCTGGGATGTACAATGAGCAGTTCTTC.

This clonotype was seen at least ten times. The chain couples TRBV5-1 to TRBJ2-5; TRBD2 matches 8 bases. Germline V lookup: CDR1 SGHRS, CDR2 YFSETQ. The CDR3 is 16 amino acids. J was trimmed by 5 bases and V by 4 bases; bases with no gene match: 13. Written as DNA, the CDR3 is TGCGCCAGCAGCCGTGATGCTCTAGCGGGTGGCGAGACCCAGTACTTC. It specifies CASSRDALAGGETQYF.

The gene calls are TRBV5-1 and TRBJ1-1; D perhaps matches TRBD1 (5 bases). The germline V gene encodes CDR1 SGHRS and CDR2 YFSETQ. V lost 2 bases and J lost 0, with 17 bases in between. This CDR3 spans 17 amino acids. The CDR3, as DNA: TGCGCCAGCAGCTTAGGGGACGGGGTTAAAATGAACACTGAAGCTTTCTTT. Amino acid sequence: CASSLGDGVKMNTEAFF. Full variable domain (rest looked up from reference TRBV5-1 and TRBJ1-1): KAGVTQTPRYLIKTRGQQVTLSCSPISGHRSVSWYQQTPGQGLQFLFEYFSETQRNKGNFPGRFSGRQFSNSRSEMNVSTLELGDSALYLCASSLGDGVKMNTEAFFGQGTRLTVV.

This rearrangement joins TRBV19 to TRBJ2-3, with 8 bases identical to TRBD2. CDR1 and CDR2 (germline): LNHDA, SQIVND (reference sequence). J was trimmed by 6 bases and V by 5 bases; bases with no gene match: 10. The CDR3 is made up of 15 amino acids. The CDR3 DNA reads as TGTGCCAGTAGTCCGCAGGGTAGCGGGACGGATACGCAGTATTTT. Amino acids: CASSPQGSGTDTQYF.

V is TRBV5-6 and J is TRBJ2-7; 9 bases line up with TRBD1. This CDR3 is 15 amino acids long. Looked up from germline, CDR1 is SGHDT and CDR2 is YYEEEE. Losses at the gene ends were 4 bases for V and 5 bases for J; bases not matched to a gene: 10. In DNA, the CDR3 is TGTGCCAGCAGCCCCGAGGGACAGGGTATCAACGAGCAGTACTTC. Translation gives CASSPEGQGINEQYF.

This clonotype was recorded at least ten times. This chain uses TRBV5-1 with TRBJ2-7; 9 nucleotides line up with TRBD2. After removal of 0 bases from V and 2 bases from J, the junction contained 9 bases not matched to a gene. The germline CDR1 and CDR2 sequences are SGHRS and YFSETQ. The CDR3 length is 17 residues. CDR3 coding DNA: TGCGCCAGCAGCTTGGACGTGGGGACTAGCCAAACCTACGAGCAGTACTTC. This codes for CASSLDVGTSQTYEQYF.

This chain uses TRBV29-1 with TRBJ1-2; possibly TRBD1 for D (6 bases). The germline gives CDR1 SQVTM, CDR2 ANQGSEA. The V and J ends lost 6 bases and 7 bases respectively, with 9 bases between them. The CDR3 runs 10 residues. The CDR3 nucleotides read TGCAGCGTCTGGGACACTGGCTACACCTTC. Protein product: CSVWDTGYTF. The full variable domain, in which reference TRBV29-1 and TRBJ1-2 provide the parts outside the CDR3, is SAVISQKPSRDICQRGTSLTIQCQVDSQVTMMFWYRQQPGQSLTLIATANQGSEATYESGFVIDKFPISRPNLTFSTLTVSNMSPEDSSIYLCSVWDTGYTFGSGTRLTVV.

The table lists this clonotype with many counts. CDR3 sequence: CASRRGDRVQEQFF. The CDR3 bases are TGTGCCAGCCGACGGGGTGACAGGGTGCAGGAGCAGTTCTTC. The chain combines TRBV28 with TRBJ2-1; 7 bases line up with TRBD1. CDR1 is MDHEN and CDR2 is SYDVKM in the germline V gene. This CDR3 contains 14 residues. J lost 10 bases, V lost 8 bases, and 14 bases had no gene match.

This clonotype was seen a few times. The CDR3 reads CSARETEVGYGYTF. DNA of the CDR3: TGCAGTGCTAGGGAGACCGAGGTGGGCTATGGCTACACCTTC. V usage is TRBV20-1 and J usage is TRBJ1-2; D is unresolved. The CDR3 sequence is 14 residues long. Germline lookup yields CDR1 DFQATT and CDR2 SNEGSKA (reference sequence). Trimming removed 3 bases from V and 4 bases from J, with 15 bases in between.

This clonotype has just a few counts. The gene calls are TRBV24-1 and TRBJ2-3, with 7 nucleotides matching TRBD1. V shed 7 bases, J shed 0 bases, and the junction held 0 bases outside the gene matches. The CDR3 sequence is 13 residues long. Germline CDR1 KGHDR, CDR2 SFDVKD. CDR3 sequence (DNA): TGTGCCACCAGGGGACAGAGCACAGATACGCAGTATTTT. Amino acid sequence: CATRGQSTDTQYF.

Many counts were recorded for this clonotype. This chain links TRBV11-2 with TRBJ2-2, with unresolved D. Germline V CDR1 and CDR2: SGHAT, FQNNGV. V lost 6 bases to trimming and J lost 2 bases, with 4 bases between them. The CDR3 has 12 residues. The chain's CDR3 is CASRRNTGELFF. The DNA of the CDR3 is TGTGCCAGCAGGCGAAACACCGGGGAGCTGTTTTTT.

This clonotype was detected many times. The chain uses TRBV28 and TRBJ2-5; 8 nucleotides agree with TRBD1. The V gene's germline CDR1 is MDHEN and CDR2 SYDVKM. CDR3 length: 15 amino acids. Losses at the gene ends were 5 bases for V and 1 base for J; bases not matched to a gene: 6. The CDR3 is CASSTDRESQETQYF. The CDR3 DNA is TGTGCCAGCAGTACGGACAGGGAGAGCCAAGAGACCCAGTACTTC.

This clonotype was counted at least ten times. The chain carries TRBV11-2 and TRBJ1-4, with D maybe TRBD1 (5 bases). The germline V gene encodes CDR1 SGHAT and CDR2 FQNNGV. V shed 5 bases and J shed 6 bases, with 13 bases lying between them. The CDR3 has 14 residues. The CDR3 protein is CASSSPLGDEKLFF. For the CDR3, the DNA is TGTGCCAGCAGCAGCCCCTTGGGGGATGAAAAACTGTTTTTT.

This clonotype was counted at least ten times. The chain joins TRBV20-1 to TRBJ1-4, with 9 bases matching TRBD1. The J segment lost 8 bases and the V segment lost 5 bases, leaving 12 bases of the junction unmatched. CDR3 length equals 15 residues. Germline CDR1 is DFQATT and CDR2 is SNEGSKA (reference sequence). CDR3 DNA: TGCAGTGCTGACGGGACAGGGAAGGGTGAGGAAAAACTGTTTTTT. As protein: CSADGTGKGEEKLFF.

This clonotype was detected only a few times. The chain links TRBV5-6 to TRBJ1-1; D gene uncertain. V dropped 2 bases and J dropped 7 bases, with 6 bases sitting between them. Per the germline V gene, CDR1 is SGHDT and CDR2 is YYEEEE. The CDR3 loop spans 11 amino acids. CDR3 amino acids: CASSLQSEAFF. The CDR3 DNA reads as TGTGCCAGCAGCTTACAAAGTGAAGCTTTCTTT.

The CDR3 loop reads CSASRLAVSYEQYF. CDR3 DNA: TGCAGTGCTAGTAGACTAGCGGTCTCCTACGAGCAGTACTTC. V usage is TRBV20-1 and J usage is TRBJ2-7; 9 bases map to TRBD2. Per germline, CDR1 DFQATT and CDR2 SNEGSKA (reference sequence). The CDR3 spans 14 residues. V was clipped by 3 bases and J by 0 bases; unmatched bases: 3.

The sample holds many counts of this clonotype. The rearrangement links TRBV28 to TRBJ2-5, with 9 bases identical to TRBD2. V was clipped by 7 bases and J by 1 base; unmatched bases: 4. Looked up from germline, CDR1 is MDHEN and CDR2 is SYDVKM. The CDR3 is 14 amino acids. This chain's CDR3 is CASISSGAQETQYF. CDR3 nucleotides: TGTGCCAGCATTTCTAGCGGGGCCCAAGAGACCCAGTACTTC.

The CDR3 loop reads CASSIGGGTGELFF. In DNA, the CDR3 is TGTGCCAGTAGTATAGGAGGGGGGACCGGGGAGCTGTTTTTT. The chain carries TRBV19 and TRBJ2-2; D is perhaps TRBD1 or TRBD2 (6 bases each). Germline V gene data show CDR1 as LNHDA and CDR2 as SQIVND (reference sequence). With 1 base removed from V and 5 bases from J, the gap between germline ends came to 8 bases. This CDR3 has 14 residues.